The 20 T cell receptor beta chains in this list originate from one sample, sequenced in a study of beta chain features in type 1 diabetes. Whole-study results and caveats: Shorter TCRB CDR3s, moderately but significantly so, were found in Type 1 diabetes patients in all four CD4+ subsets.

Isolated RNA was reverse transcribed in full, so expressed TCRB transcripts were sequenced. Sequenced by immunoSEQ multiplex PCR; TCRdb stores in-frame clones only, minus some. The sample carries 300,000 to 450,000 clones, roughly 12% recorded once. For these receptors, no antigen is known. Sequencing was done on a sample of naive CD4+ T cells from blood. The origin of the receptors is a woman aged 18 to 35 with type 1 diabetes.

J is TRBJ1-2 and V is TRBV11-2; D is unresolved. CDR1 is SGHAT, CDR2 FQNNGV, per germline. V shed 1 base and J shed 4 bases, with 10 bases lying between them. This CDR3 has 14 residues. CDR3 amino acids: CASSLVARRYGYTF. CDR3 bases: TGTGCCAGCAGCTTAGTGGCACGCCGCTATGGCTACACCTTC.

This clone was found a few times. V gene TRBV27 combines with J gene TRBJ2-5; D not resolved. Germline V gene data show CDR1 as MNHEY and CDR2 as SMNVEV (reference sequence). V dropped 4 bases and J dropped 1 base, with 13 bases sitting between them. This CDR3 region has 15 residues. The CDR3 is CASSYRKSGQETQYF. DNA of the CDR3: TGTGCCAGCAGTTATCGCAAATCGGGCCAAGAGACCCAGTACTTC.

CDR3 nucleotide sequence: TGTGCCAGCAGCACTACTAGCGGTATCACAGATACGCAGTATTTT. Protein sequence: CASSTTSGITDTQYF. The rearrangement joins TRBV13 to TRBJ2-3; 8 nucleotides line up with TRBD2. V was clipped by 5 bases and J by 2 bases; unmatched bases: 6. CDR1 and CDR2 (germline): PRHDT, FYEKMQ (reference sequence). The CDR3 runs 15 residues.

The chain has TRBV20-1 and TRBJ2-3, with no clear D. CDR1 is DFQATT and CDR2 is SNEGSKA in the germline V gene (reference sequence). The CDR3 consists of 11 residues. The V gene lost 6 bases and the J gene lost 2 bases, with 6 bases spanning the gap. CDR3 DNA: TGCAGTGCCGAGGTCACAGATACGCAGTATTTT. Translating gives CSAEVTDTQYF.

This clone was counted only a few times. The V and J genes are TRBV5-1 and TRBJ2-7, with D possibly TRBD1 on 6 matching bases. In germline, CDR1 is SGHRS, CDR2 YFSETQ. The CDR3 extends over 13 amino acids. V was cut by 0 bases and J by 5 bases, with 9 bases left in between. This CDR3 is CASSLAGVDEQYF. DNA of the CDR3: TGCGCCAGCAGCTTGGCAGGGGTAGACGAGCAGTACTTC. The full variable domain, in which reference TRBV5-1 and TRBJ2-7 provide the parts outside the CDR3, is KAGVTQTPRYLIKTRGQQVTLSCSPISGHRSVSWYQQTPGQGLQFLFEYFSETQRNKGNFPGRFSGRQFSNSRSEMNVSTLELGDSALYLCASSLAGVDEQYFGPGTRLTVT.

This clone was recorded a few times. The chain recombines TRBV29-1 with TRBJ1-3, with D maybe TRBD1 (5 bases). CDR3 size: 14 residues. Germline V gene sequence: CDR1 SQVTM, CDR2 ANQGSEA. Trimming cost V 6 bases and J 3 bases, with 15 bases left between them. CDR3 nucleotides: TGCAGCGTGTCAGGGAGGCTAAATGGAAACACCATATATTTT. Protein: CSVSGRLNGNTIYF.

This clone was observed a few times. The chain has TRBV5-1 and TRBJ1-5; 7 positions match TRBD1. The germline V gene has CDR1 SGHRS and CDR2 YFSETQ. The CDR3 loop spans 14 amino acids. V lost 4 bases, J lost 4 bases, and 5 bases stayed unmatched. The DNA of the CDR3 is TGCGCCAGCAGCGAGACAGGGTCAAATCAGCCCCAGCATTTT. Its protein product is CASSETGSNQPQHF.

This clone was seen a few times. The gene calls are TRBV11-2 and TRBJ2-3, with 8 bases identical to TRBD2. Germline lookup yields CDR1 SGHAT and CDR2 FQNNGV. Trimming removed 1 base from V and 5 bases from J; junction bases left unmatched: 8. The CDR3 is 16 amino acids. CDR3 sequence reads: CASSLATGGVGDTQYF. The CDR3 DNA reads TGTGCCAGCAGCTTAGCGACGGGAGGGGTAGGAGATACGCAGTATTTT.

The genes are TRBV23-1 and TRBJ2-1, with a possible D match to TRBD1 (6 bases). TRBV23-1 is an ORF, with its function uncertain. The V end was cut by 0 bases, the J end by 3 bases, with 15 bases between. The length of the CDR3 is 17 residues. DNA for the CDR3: TGCGCCAGCAGTCAATCGAAGCGGCAGGGGAACTACAATGAGCAGTTCTTC. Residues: CASSQSKRQGNYNEQFF.

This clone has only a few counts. The CDR3 coding sequence is TGTGCCAGCAGAAGAACAGGGAACAATGAGCAGTTCTTC. Protein sequence: CASRRTGNNEQFF. J is TRBJ2-1 and V is TRBV2; tentative D call: TRBD1 (6 bases). Germline V lookup: CDR1 SNHLY, CDR2 FYNNEI. The V end was cut by 6 bases, the J end by 5 bases, with 11 bases between. The CDR3 has 13 residues.

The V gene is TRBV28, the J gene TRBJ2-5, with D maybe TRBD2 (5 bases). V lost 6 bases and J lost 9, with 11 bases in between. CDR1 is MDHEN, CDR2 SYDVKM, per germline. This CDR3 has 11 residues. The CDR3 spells CASSPRGAQYF. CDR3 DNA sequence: TGTGCCAGCAGCCCCCGGGGTGCCCAGTACTTC.

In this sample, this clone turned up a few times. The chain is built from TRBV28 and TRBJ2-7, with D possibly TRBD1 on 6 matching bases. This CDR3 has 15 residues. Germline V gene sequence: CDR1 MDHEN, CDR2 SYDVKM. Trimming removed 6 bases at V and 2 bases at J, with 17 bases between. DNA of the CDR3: TGTGCCAGCAGACCACAGGGCCCCCGGGCCTACGAGCAGTACTTC. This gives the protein CASRPQGPRAYEQYF.

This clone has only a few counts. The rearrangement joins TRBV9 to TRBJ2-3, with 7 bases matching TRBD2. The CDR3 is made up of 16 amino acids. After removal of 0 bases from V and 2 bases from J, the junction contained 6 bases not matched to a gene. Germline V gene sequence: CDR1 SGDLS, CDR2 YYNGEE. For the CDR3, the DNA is TGTGCCAGCAGCGTAGGCACTAGCGCGGTCACAGATACGCAGTATTTT. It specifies CASSVGTSAVTDTQYF.

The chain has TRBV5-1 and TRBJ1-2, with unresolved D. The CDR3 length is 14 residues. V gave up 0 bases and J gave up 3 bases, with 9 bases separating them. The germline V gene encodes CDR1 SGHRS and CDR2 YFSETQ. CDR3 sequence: CASSLGREDYGYTF. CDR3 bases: TGCGCCAGCAGCTTGGGGAGGGAGGACTATGGCTACACCTTC.

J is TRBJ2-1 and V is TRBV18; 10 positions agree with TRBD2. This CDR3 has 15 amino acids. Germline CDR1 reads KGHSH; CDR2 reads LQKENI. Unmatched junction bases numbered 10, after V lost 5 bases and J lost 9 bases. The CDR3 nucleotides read TGTGCCAGCTCATCTCAGCGGGAGGGCCCGGCTGAGCAGTTCTTC. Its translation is CASSSQREGPAEQFF.

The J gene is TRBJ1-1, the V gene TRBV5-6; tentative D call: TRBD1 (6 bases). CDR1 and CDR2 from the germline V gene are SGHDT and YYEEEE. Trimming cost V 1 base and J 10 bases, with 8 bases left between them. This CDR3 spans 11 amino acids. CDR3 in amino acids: CASSLTGRAFF. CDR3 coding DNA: TGTGCCAGCAGCTTGACAGGGAGAGCTTTCTTT.

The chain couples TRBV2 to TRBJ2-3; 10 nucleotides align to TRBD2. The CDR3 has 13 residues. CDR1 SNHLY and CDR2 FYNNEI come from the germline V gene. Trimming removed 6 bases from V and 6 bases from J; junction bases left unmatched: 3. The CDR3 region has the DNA TGTGCCAGCAGACTAGCGGGGACGGATACGCAGTATTTT. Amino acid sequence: CASRLAGTDTQYF.

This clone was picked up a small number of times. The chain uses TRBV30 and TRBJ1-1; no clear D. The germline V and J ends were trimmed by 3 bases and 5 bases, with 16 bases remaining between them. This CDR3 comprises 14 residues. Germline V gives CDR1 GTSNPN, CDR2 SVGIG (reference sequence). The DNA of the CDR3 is TGTGCCTGGAGAGTTCAATGGGGAGGAACTGAAGCTTTCTTT. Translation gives CAWRVQWGGTEAFF.

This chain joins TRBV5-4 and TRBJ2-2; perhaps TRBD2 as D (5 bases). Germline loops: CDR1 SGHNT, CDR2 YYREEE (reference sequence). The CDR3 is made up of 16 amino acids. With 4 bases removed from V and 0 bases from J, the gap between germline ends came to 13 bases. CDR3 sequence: CASSMRGPANTGELFF. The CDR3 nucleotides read TGTGCCAGCAGCATGCGAGGGCCTGCGAACACCGGGGAGCTGTTTTTT. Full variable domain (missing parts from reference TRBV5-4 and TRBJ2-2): ETGVTQSPTHLIKTRGQQVTLRCSSQSGHNTVSWYQQALGQGPQFIFQYYREEENGRGNFPPRFSGLQFPNYSSELNVNALELDDSALYLCASSMRGPANTGELFFGEGSRLTVL.

CDR3: CASGPNSGSRTGELFF. The CDR3 nucleotides are TGTGCCAGCGGACCCAACAGCGGGAGTAGGACCGGGGAGCTGTTTTTT. This chain connects TRBV7-3 to TRBJ2-2; 8 bases match TRBD2. CDR3 length: 16 amino acids. Germline V gene data show CDR1 as SGHTA and CDR2 as FQGTGA. The V gene end was trimmed by 8 bases and the J gene end by 5 bases; junction bases not matched to a gene: 13.